A single T cell receptor (beta chain) is shown here with its context. Original methodology: The authors estimated nucleated cell counts from reference gene primer amplification. The assay was immunoSEQ multiplex PCR, and TCRdb's table has in-frame clones only and misses some. V and J calls and clone size are copied from that table; D and trimming were computed from the DNA. This table holds about 100,000 clones, 70% to 80% found once. The data are from a study of blood T cell repertoires in COVID-19. About the research overall: The United States, Italy and Spain supplied acute and convalescent COVID-19 samples. Sources were T cells, B-cell-depleted T cells, or PBMCs; the material itself was cDNA or gDNA.

Per the germline V gene, CDR1 is SNHLY and CDR2 is FYNNEI. The CDR3 extends over 13 amino acids. This receptor was identified in a woman in her 70s with acute or convalescent COVID-19. The rearrangement joins TRBV2 to TRBJ2-7; perhaps TRBD2 as D (6 bases). The DNA end is more similar to TRBJ2-5, so the J call may be wrong. The sequenced material came from peripheral blood. The CDR3, as DNA: TGTGCCAGCAGCTCTCGACTAGGGGAGACCCAGTACTTC. Translated, it gives CASSSRLGETQYF.